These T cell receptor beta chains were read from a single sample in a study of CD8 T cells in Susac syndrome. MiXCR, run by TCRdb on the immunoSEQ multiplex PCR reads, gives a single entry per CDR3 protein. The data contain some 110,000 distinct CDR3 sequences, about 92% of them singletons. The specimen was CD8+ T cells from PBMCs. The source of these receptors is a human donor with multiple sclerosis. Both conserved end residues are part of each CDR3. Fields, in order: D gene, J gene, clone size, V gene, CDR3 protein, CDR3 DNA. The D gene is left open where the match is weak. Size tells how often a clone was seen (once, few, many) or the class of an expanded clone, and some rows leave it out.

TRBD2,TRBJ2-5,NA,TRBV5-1,CASSFQRGIQETQYF,TGCGCCAGCAGCTTCCAGCGGGGGATACAAGAGACCCAGTACTTC
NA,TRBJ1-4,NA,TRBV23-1,CASSQSSGQRKEKLFF,TGCGCCAGCAGTCAATCGAGTGGACAGCGGAAAGAAAAACTGTTTTTT
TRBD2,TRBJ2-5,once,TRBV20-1,CSARGSGLAGVWKTQYF,TGCAGTGCTAGAGGGAGTGGGCTAGCGGGAGTCTGGAAGACCCAGTACTTC
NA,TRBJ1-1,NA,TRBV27,CASSEGGSYTEAFF,TGTGCCAGCAGTGAGGGAGGTTCGTACACTGAAGCTTTCTTT
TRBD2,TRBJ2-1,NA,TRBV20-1,CSARTYSGGNNEQFF,TGCAGTGCTAGAACGTATAGCGGGGGGAACAATGAGCAGTTCTTC
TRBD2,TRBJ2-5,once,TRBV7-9,CASSPRVERGRETQYF,TGTGCCAGCAGCCCCCGCGTTGAGCGGGGCCGGGAGACCCAGTACTTC
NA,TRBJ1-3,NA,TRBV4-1,CASSQEGVQSSGNTIYF,TGCGCCAGCAGCCAAGAGGGGGTACAGAGCTCTGGAAACACCATATATTTT
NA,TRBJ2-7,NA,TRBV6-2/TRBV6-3,CASSYQDSDPYEQYF,TGTGCCAGCAGTTACCAAGACTCGGACCCCTACGAGCAGTACTTC
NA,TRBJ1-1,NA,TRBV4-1,CASSQEAGTNTEAFF,TGCGCCAGCAGCCAAGAAGCAGGGACAAACACTGAAGCTTTCTTT
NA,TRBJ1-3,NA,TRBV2,CASSRNRLTISGNTIYF,TGTGCCAGCAGCCGTAACCGCCTAACTATCTCTGGAAACACCATATATTTT
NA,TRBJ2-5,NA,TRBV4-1,CASSQETRPGETQYF,TGCGCCAGCAGCCAAGAGACTAGGCCCGGGGAGACCCAGTACTTC
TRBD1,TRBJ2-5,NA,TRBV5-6,CASSPGQGALETQYF,TGTGCCAGCAGTCCTGGACAGGGGGCATTAGAGACCCAGTACTTC
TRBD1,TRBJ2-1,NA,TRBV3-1,CASSRTGANEQFF,TGTGCCAGCAGCCGGACAGGGGCCAATGAGCAGTTCTTC
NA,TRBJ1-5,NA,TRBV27,CASSLYWGDRNQPQHF,TGTGCCAGCAGTTTATATTGGGGGGATAGGAATCAGCCCCAGCATTTT
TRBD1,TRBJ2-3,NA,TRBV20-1,CSAEGGTGGGSDTQYF,TGCAGTGCCGAAGGTGGGACAGGGGGCGGCTCAGATACGCAGTATTTT
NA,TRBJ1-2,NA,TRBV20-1,CSARARGSAVGYTF,TGCAGTGCTAGAGCCCGGGGTTCGGCGGTTGGCTACACCTTC
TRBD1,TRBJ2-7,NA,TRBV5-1,CASSFGTGDYEQYF,TGCGCCAGCAGCTTTGGGACAGGGGACTACGAGCAGTACTTC
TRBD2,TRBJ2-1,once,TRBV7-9,CASSLAGLAGNNDEQFF,TGTGCCAGCAGCTTAGCGGGACTAGCGGGGAATAATGATGAGCAGTTCTTC
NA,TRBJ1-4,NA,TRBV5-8,CASSSSSRALIEKLFF,TGTGCCAGCAGCTCCTCTAGCCGAGCACTTATCGAAAAACTGTTTTTT
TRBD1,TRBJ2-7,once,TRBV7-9,CASNRDRDTEQYF,TGTGCCAGCAATCGGGACAGGGATACCGAGCAGTACTTC
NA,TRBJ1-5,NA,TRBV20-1,CSARASGRSNQPQHF,TGCAGTGCTAGAGCCTCGGGGAGAAGCAATCAGCCCCAGCATTTT
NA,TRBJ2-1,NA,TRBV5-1,CASSLTMPPEQFF,TGCGCCAGCAGCTTGACTATGCCCCCCGAGCAGTTCTTC